The 9 T cell receptor beta chains in this list originate from one sample, sequenced in a study of Ad26.COV2.S vaccination and SARS-CoV-2 variants. Documented treatment: roughly 20 received Ad26.COV2.S at low or high dose, single or two shots; 5 received placebo; per-sample allocation not given. The study sampled participants on day 63 after the first vaccine or placebo injection. The method was immunoSEQ multiplex PCR; TCRdb's version includes in-frame clones alone and lacks a portion of them. The sample has about 350,000 clones; 75% to 90% are singletons. The sequenced sample was peripheral blood, obtained in a trial of Ad26.COV2.S vaccine versus placebo. These receptors all come from a person between 18 and 60 years old who received the Ad26.COV2.S COVID-19 vaccine or a placebo.

The chain joins TRBV7-9 to TRBJ1-5; D remains unclear. CDR1 and CDR2 (germline): SEHNR, FQNEAQ (reference sequence). Trimming took 2 bases from V and 2 from J, leaving 7 bases between them. This CDR3 spans 14 amino acids. CDR3 loop: CASSLLGGNQPQHF. The CDR3 nucleotides read TGTGCCAGCAGCTTATTGGGTGGCAATCAGCCCCAGCATTTT.

On this clone itself: In the same sample, other DNA sequences code for this CDR3. This chain links TRBV28 with TRBJ2-2; no reliable D call. Trimming removed 2 bases at V and 2 bases at J, with 3 bases between. This CDR3 is built from 13 residues. Germline assignment: CDR1 MDHEN and CDR2 SYDVKM. The CDR3 sequence: CASSLANTGELFF. The CDR3 DNA reads as TGTGCCAGCAGTTTAGCAAACACCGGGGAGCTGTTTTTT.

The chain links TRBV7-9 to TRBJ2-1, with TRBD1 matching 8 bases. CDR3 length equals 14 residues. V gave up 5 bases and J gave up 12 bases; unmatched junction bases: 12. Per germline, CDR1 SEHNR and CDR2 FQNEAQ (reference sequence). CDR3 DNA sequence: TGTGCCAGCAGCGAGCACCGGGACAGGAATTCGCAGTTCTTC. It codes for CASSEHRDRNSQFF.

The chain is built from TRBV11-2 and TRBJ2-7, with TRBD1 matching 7 bases. CDR1 is SGHAT and CDR2 is FQNNGV in the germline V gene. Trimming at V came to 3 bases and at J to 1 base, leaving 9 bases not matched to a gene. The CDR3 loop spans 16 amino acids. The CDR3 loop reads CASSFHTGVTSYEQYF. CDR3 nucleotides: TGTGCCAGCAGCTTCCATACAGGGGTCACTTCCTACGAGCAGTACTTC. The full variable domain, in which reference TRBV11-2 and TRBJ2-7 provide the parts outside the CDR3, is EAGVAQSPRYKIIEKRQSVAFWCNPISGHATLYWYQQILGQGPKLLIQFQNNGVVDDSQLPKDRFSAERLKGVDSTLKIQPAKLEDSAVYLCASSFHTGVTSYEQYFGPGTRLTVT.

The CDR3 sequence is CASSLGRGAKNIQYF. CDR3 sequence (DNA): TGTGCCAGCAGCCTGGGGCGGGGGGCCAAAAACATTCAGTACTTC. The chain carries TRBV5-6 and TRBJ2-4; 7 bases align to TRBD2. Per the germline V gene, CDR1 is SGHDT and CDR2 is YYEEEE. This CDR3 comprises 15 residues. Unmatched junction bases numbered 5, after V lost 4 bases and J lost 1 base.

The rearrangement uses TRBV11-1 and TRBJ2-7; D ambiguous. There are 14 residues in the CDR3. CDR1 and CDR2 (germline): SGHAT, FQDESV (reference sequence). V was clipped by 1 base and J by 5 bases, with 12 bases between them. The CDR3 reads CASSLEWRLHEQYF. The CDR3 DNA is TGTGCCAGCAGCTTAGAATGGCGGTTACACGAGCAGTACTTC.

The count of this clone is one. The chain joins TRBV4-3 to TRBJ2-1, with 9 bases that match TRBD2. CDR3 length: 15 amino acids. Germline CDR1 reads LGHNA; CDR2 reads YSLEER. The V segment lost 3 bases and the J segment 2 bases; nucleotides outside the gene matches: 2. The CDR3 region has the DNA TGCGCCAGCAGCCAGCGGGGGGGTCCCTACAATGAGCAGTTCTTC. The encoded protein is CASSQRGGPYNEQFF.

The genes are TRBV6-6 and TRBJ1-6; 7 bases agree with TRBD1. The CDR3 runs 14 residues. Germline V gives CDR1 MNHNY, CDR2 SVGAGI (reference sequence). The J segment lost 6 bases and the V segment lost 4 bases, leaving 3 bases of the junction unmatched. This chain's CDR3 is CASSSDRANSPLHF. Here the CDR3 DNA reads TGTGCCAGCAGTTCTGACAGGGCTAATTCACCCCTCCACTTT.

This clone was counted a few times. The chain's CDR3 is CASSSWTQNTEAFF. The CDR3 nucleotides are TGTGCCAGCAGCTCCTGGACCCAGAACACTGAAGCTTTCTTT. V is TRBV7-2 and J is TRBJ1-1; D unresolved. Germline V gives CDR1 SGHTA, CDR2 FQGNSA. Trimming took 4 bases from V and 1 from J, leaving 10 bases between them. CDR3 length: 14 amino acids.